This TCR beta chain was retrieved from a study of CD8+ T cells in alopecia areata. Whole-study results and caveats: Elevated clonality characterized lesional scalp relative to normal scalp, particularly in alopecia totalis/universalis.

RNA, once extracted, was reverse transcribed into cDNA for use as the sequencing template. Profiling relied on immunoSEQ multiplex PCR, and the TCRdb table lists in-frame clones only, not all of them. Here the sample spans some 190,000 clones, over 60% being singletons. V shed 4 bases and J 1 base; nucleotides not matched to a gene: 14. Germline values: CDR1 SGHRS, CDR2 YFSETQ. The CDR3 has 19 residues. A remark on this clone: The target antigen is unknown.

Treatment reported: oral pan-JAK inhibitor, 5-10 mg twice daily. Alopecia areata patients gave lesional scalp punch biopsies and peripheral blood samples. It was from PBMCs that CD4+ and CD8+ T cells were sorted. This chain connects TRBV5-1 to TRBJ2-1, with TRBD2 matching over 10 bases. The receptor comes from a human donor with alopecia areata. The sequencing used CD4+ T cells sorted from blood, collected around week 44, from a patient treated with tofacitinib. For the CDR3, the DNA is TGCGCCAGCAGCGATGGAGGCGGTAGCGGGGGGCTGTCCTACAATGAGCAGTTCTTC. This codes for CASSDGGGSGGLSYNEQFF.